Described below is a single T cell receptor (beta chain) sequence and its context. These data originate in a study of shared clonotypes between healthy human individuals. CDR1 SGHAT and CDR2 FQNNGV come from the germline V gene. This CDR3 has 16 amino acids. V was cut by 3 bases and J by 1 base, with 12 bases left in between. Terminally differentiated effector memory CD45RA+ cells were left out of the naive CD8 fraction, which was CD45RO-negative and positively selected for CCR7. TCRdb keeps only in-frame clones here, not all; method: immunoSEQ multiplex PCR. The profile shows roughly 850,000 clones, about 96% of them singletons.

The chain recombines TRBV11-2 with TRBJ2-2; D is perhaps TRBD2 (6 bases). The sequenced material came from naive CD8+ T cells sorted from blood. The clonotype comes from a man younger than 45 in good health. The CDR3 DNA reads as TGTGCCAGCAGCTTCCCTGGCGGGGTGAACACCGGGGAGCTGTTTTTT. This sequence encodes CASSFPGGVNTGELFF.